A single TCR beta chain is shown here with its context. Which antigen it targets is not known. One base away there is no much larger clone; base qualities are not given. The cohort was made up of approximately 670 healthy bone marrow donors. At the time of sampling, every cohort member was nominally healthy, though immune exposures that went unrecorded were likely present. The donor was CMV seronegative and was included in the group of hundreds of seronegative cohort members. A peripheral blood sample was provided by each donor, and peripheral blood mononuclear cells were used for TCR beta sequencing. The Qiagen DNeasy Blood Extraction Kit was used to extract genomic DNA from the blood cell samples. These data come from a study of cytomegalovirus exposure and HLA in healthy donors (dated by TCRdb to the late 2010s). In terms of the full investigation: According to an earlier analysis of a few hundred of the donors, some 180 million T cells yielded over 90 million unique TCR beta sequences and 276 Gb of sequence data. An early release covering around 630 HLA-typed donors comprised approximately 300 gigabases of sequencing data and around 86 million unique TCR sequences. Of the roughly 410 genotyped donors, 81% were placed in the genetic ancestry cluster associated with self-reported Caucasian donors. The study was designed to test whether signatures of past pathogen exposure could be identified by cataloging public T cell receptors. The T cell repertoires of several hundred subjects were profiled by immunosequencing and related to cytomegalovirus serostatus. A separate validation cohort of 100 to 150 different subjects was used in addition to the approximately 670-subject first cohort. The study combined high-throughput TCR immunosequencing, statistical association of individual TCRs with disease status, and machine learning to predict cytomegalovirus infection status. A later analysis re-examined previously published TCR beta repertoires from roughly 650 donors and added high-resolution HLA genotyping to investigate patterns of TCR occurrence. In the later analysis, no new phenotypic data were used to find candidate immune exposures; instead, reliance was placed on TCR beta sequences and their occurrence across donors. An earlier analysis of some 500 of the donors applied high-throughput TCR beta sequencing to assess whether each TCR beta V gene segment acted as functional or pseudogenic. Donor age, sex, ethnicity and CMV serostatus were collected together with the repertoire data. Genome-wide SNP genotypes for about 65% of the 666 donors were used in a later genetic analysis, which treated that subset as a discovery cohort. Every discovery cohort repertoire had been produced on one sequencing platform. Both class I and class II loci were covered by HLA typing, at four-digit resolution. The number of typed donors differed by locus: about 620-640 for A, B, C, DRB1 and DQB1; 500 to 550 for DQA1; over 600 for DPA1; and roughly 490 for DPB1. Several DR-DQ haplotypes were handled as single units for association and clustering because linkage in the cohort was strong. On average, roughly 240,000 unique TCR beta nucleotide sequences were sequenced per donor among about 400 genotyped donors of the cohort, with around 19% of those sequences being non-productive. Broader findings and caveats from the paper: In this cohort, only TCR beta chains were sequenced, and detectable features were limited by the absence of alpha or paired-chain data. A later analysis reported that several top co-occurrence clusters appeared linked to parvovirus B19, influenza, CMV and Epstein-Barr virus. A later analysis found that HLA-associated TCR beta chains were more clonally expanded and had lower generation probabilities than equally common non-associated chains. Compared with the 666-donor mean, donors in an Asian-associated ancestry cluster had fewer N-insertions in productive TCRs, according to a later genetic analysis. It was suggested by the authors that the approach could potentially be generalized to other disease states and immunological phenotypes. Assigning TCR associations to individual alleles was difficult when HLA alleles, especially DR and DQ, strongly co-occurred. Correlated functional status among segregating V segments might be attributable to linkage disequilibrium, but an unknown experimental factor could not be ruled out. According to a later analysis, TCR association rates differed among HLA loci, with DRB1 alleles showing the most associated TCRs and HLA-C alleles showing the fewest. A later analysis associated about 18,000 TCR beta sequences with specific HLA alleles at a false discovery rate of 0.05. The presence/absence analyses assumed that sequencing depth was roughly uniform across donors, and that assumption may not be true. The sequencing pipeline was judged likely to have produced a cluster of highly shared sequence variants as a technical artifact. The study listed over 150 TCR beta chains as associated with cytomegalovirus. A further reported finding was that TCR beta sequences accurately predicted the HLA-A and HLA-B alleles for most subjects in the first cohort. Immune exposure information for the cohort was limited to CMV serostatus. Because HLA typing was missing for some donors at each locus, association tests included only the typed subset. In both the original and validation cohorts, the classifier was reported to diagnose cytomegalovirus status with high specificity and sensitivity. Most TCR sequences were observed very rarely across donors, whereas some public TCRs were present in many individuals. In an earlier analysis of 587 of the donors, most TCR beta V segments appeared in productive rearrangements about 87% or about 30% of the time, broadly matching IMGT annotations. The 87-base-pair reads could not distinguish some IMGT-functional V segments, including TRBV6-2 and TRBV6-3, so those segments were excluded. Because counts were too low, seventeen rarely observed V segments, including chromosome 9 orphons, were left out of the earlier analysis of 500 to 750 of the donors. V-gene and J-gene trimming of TCR beta chains was associated with a missense DCLRE1C variant in a later genetic analysis, and the association was replicated in an independent cohort. In vitro tests confirmed that a few of the cytomegalovirus-associated TCR beta chains recognize cytomegalovirus antigens. Most CMV-associated TCR beta chains appeared to be HLA-restricted in a later analysis, and the HLA associations seemed to be driven largely by CMV exposure.

The CDR3 sequence holds 17 residues, the cysteine and phenylalanine included. The only DNA kept is the CDR3, 51 bases in frame from the first base. Library preparation used the immunoSEQ multiplex PCR assay. The multiplex PCR relied on a mix of 60 forward primers for TCR Vbeta segments and 13 reverse primers for TCR Jbeta segments. The CDR3 region of rearranged TCR beta genes was amplified from genomic DNA by a multiplex PCR assay. On the Illumina HiSeq System, the amplified TCR beta libraries were sequenced as 87-base-pair reads. Concerning the study's data processing: A later analysis tallied 70 million to 100 million unique TCR beta chains across the 666 repertoires, and approximately 12 million of those chains were shared by two or more donors. A nearest-neighbor algorithm error-corrected the raw reads and collapsed the reads into unique sequences, merging closely related sequences to remove PCR and sequencing errors. Alignment of CDR3 sequences to IMGT reference sequences was used to assign V, D and J gene segments. Each retained sequence needed at least a six-nucleotide match to both a V gene segment and a J gene segment. Rearrangements were called productive when the CDR3 lacked stop codons and stayed in frame with V and J; all others were non-productive. CDR3 was defined according to IMGT convention as the region running from the second conserved V-encoded cysteine to the conserved J-encoded phenylalanine. Sequences without an unambiguous match to a single V gene segment were excluded from the earlier analysis of a few hundred of the donors. An earlier analysis of approximately 590 of the donors classified V segments as functional when productive rearrangements were above 56.7% and as segregating when the standard deviation between donors was above 5%. A statistical classification framework was developed to diagnose cytomegalovirus status using the catalog of TCR beta chain sequences. In a later analysis, V and J genes were assigned by comparing TCR nucleotide sequences against IMGT/GENE-DB human TR gene sequences. A later analysis assigned CDR3 sequences and most-parsimonious VDJ recombination scenarios with the TCRdist pipeline. In a later analysis, every TCR beta chain was defined by the combination of its CDR3 amino acid sequence and its V-gene family, and reads without a unique V-gene family were dropped. To address suspected cross-contamination and a sequencing artifact, a later analysis removed under 600 highly shared, low-generation-probability nucleotide sequences. A later analysis calculated a clonal expansion index for each public chain from normalized within-repertoire ranks of inferred template counts. In a later analysis, generation probabilities were computed with a VDJ recombination model fitted to out-of-frame rearrangements, and the resulting probabilities were checked against IGoR. Hypergeometric tests were used in a later analysis to score TCR-TCR, TCR-HLA and TCR-CMV co-occurrence, with a repertoire-size bias correction applied to the TCR pairs. A later analysis estimated false discovery rates by permuting HLA or CMV assignments 20 times. In a later analysis, co-occurring TCRs were grouped with DBSCAN, and TCRdist sequence similarity was added when clustering was performed within HLA-allele-positive subsets. Repertoires with fewer than 30,000 or more than 120,000 public chains, plus five repertoires with anomalous nucleotide sharing, were excluded from co-occurrence clustering. Drawn from immuneACCESS, this table holds only the in-frame rearrangements with V and J called that TCRdb kept. Clones are partly lost; checked studies trace under half to an unresolved V gene and leave the rest unexplained. V and J calls plus clone size are reproduced from that table; the DNA served to infer D and trimming. This sample has roughly 130,000 clones in its table, and around 90% of those were observed once. The ten largest clones represent roughly 0.5% of the sample.

What was sequenced was PBMCs. The source of this sequence is a middle-aged woman in good health and CMV-seronegative. The chain was built from TRBV21-1 and TRBJ2-3; TRBD1, the table's D call, lacks a check against the DNA. TRBV21-1 is annotated as a pseudogene. The CDR3 amino acid sequence is: CASSKARGIPRVDTQYF. The sequenced DNA: TGTGCCAGCAGCAAAGCTAGGGGCATACCCCGAGTAGACACGCAGTATTTT.